The 14 T cell receptor beta chains in this list originate from one sample, sequenced in a study of T cells in Graves' hyperthyroidism and ophthalmopathy. The source material, RNA transcripts, was used to amplify TCR beta CDR3 regions. During a first-round RT-PCR of the TCR CDR3, the HTBI primer set was used. TCRdb analysed the multiplex PCR reads with MiXCR anew, one entry per CDR3 protein. The sample comprises around 350,000 distinct CDR3 sequences, about 18% of which are singletons, and about a third rests with the top ten. The sequenced sample was blood. The receptor source for this set is a woman aged 30 to 39 with Graves' hyperthyroidism that later progressed to Graves' ophthalmopathy.

This clonotype was seen at least ten times. The chain recombines TRBV10-3 with TRBJ1-2; a possible D gene is TRBD1 (6 bases). There are 17 residues in the CDR3. Germline assignment: CDR1 ENHRY and CDR2 SYGVKD. The V gene lost 5 bases and the J gene lost 10 bases, with 29 bases spanning the gap. This chain's CDR3 is CAISIMGSGGDWDDYTF. Written as DNA, the CDR3 is TGTGCCATCAGTATCATGGGATCGGGGGGCGATTGGGATGACTACACCTTC.

This clonotype has ten or more counts. This CDR3 is CASSWGSGRVPWTQYF. Written as DNA, the CDR3 is TGTGCCAGCAGTTGGGGCAGCGGGAGGGTTCCGTGGACCCAGTACTTC. The J gene is TRBJ2-5, the V gene TRBV28; 10 nucleotides match TRBD2. The CDR3 runs 16 residues. After removal of 4 bases from V and 7 bases from J, the junction contained 12 bases not matched to a gene. The germline V gene encodes CDR1 MDHEN and CDR2 SYDVKM.

CDR3 sequence reads: CATSKNPGTSGNQPQHF. In DNA form, the CDR3 reads TGTGCCACCAGCAAAAACCCCGGGACAAGCGGCAATCAGCCCCAGCATTTT. This chain uses TRBV15 with TRBJ1-5; possibly TRBD1 for D (6 bases). Germline V gene data show CDR1 as LNHNV and CDR2 as YYDKDF (reference sequence). This CDR3 is built from 17 residues. V was shortened by 4 bases and J by 2 bases, with 18 bases between the two germline ends. Full variable domain (outside the CDR3, taken from reference TRBV15 and TRBJ1-5): DAMVIQNPRYQVTQFGKPVTLSCSQTLNHNVMYWYQQKSSQAPKLLFHYYDKDFNNEADTPDNFQSRRPNTSFCFLDIRSPGLGDTAMYLCATSKNPGTSGNQPQHFGDGTRLSIL.

This clonotype occurred many times. This rearrangement joins TRBV5-4 to TRBJ2-3, with 9 positions matching TRBD2. Germline trimming cut 6 bases from V and 0 bases from J; bases unmatched to any gene: 5. Per the germline V gene, CDR1 is SGHNT and CDR2 is YYREEE (reference sequence). The CDR3 length is 15 residues. CDR3 residues: CASNLAGESTDTQYF. The CDR3 DNA is TGTGCCAGCAACTTAGCGGGGGAGAGCACAGATACGCAGTATTTT.

This clonotype was counted ten times or more. The chain employs TRBV20-1 and TRBJ1-5; TRBD1 agrees at 9 bases. The CDR3 has 13 amino acids. CDR1 DFQATT and CDR2 SNEGSKA come from the germline V gene (reference sequence). The J segment lost 10 bases and the V segment lost 6 bases, leaving 10 bases of the junction unmatched. The DNA of the CDR3 is TGCAGTGCCACGGACAGGGGAGACGGACCCCAGCATTTT. Amino acids: CSATDRGDGPQHF.

This clonotype was found many times. The CDR3 reads CASSLAHGGEAFF. Here the CDR3 DNA reads TGTGCCAGCAGTTTAGCGCACGGCGGGGAAGCTTTCTTT. The chain uses TRBV12-3 or TRBV12-4 and TRBJ1-1; D unclear. The CDR3 consists of 13 residues. V lost 0 bases and J 8 bases, leaving 10 bases between the germline ends.

Notes on this clonotype: One base away lies a much larger clone, so this may be a sequencing read error. Without the conserved terminal phenylalanine or tryptophan, this CDR3 likely stems from a read error. The V gene is TRBV5-1, the J gene TRBJ2-1, with 11 bases matching TRBD2. J lost 4 bases, V lost 4 bases, and 7 bases had no gene match. The germline gives CDR1 SGHRS, CDR2 YFSETQ. The length of the CDR3 is 16 residues. CDR3 protein: CASSGSGLAVYNEQFL. CDR3 DNA sequence: TGCGCCAGCAGCGGCTCGGGACTAGCGGTGTACAATGAGCAGTTCCTC.

The chain recombines TRBV4-1 with TRBJ2-1; TRBD1 agrees at 7 bases. The CDR3 sequence is 15 residues long. The V gene end was trimmed by 0 bases and the J gene end by 7 bases; junction bases not matched to a gene: 6. The germline CDR1 and CDR2 sequences are MGHRA and YSYEKL. CDR3 sequence (DNA): TGCGCCAGCAGCCAAGATGAGGCAGGGGGTAATGAGCAGTTCTTC. Translation: CASSQDEAGGNEQFF.

This clonotype was found many times. The chain carries TRBV27 and TRBJ1-2; 8 nucleotides agree with TRBD1. Losses at the gene ends were 3 bases for V and 1 base for J; bases not matched to a gene: 10. The CDR3 runs to 17 residues. Germline CDR1 is MNHEY and CDR2 is SMNVEV (reference sequence). CDR3 DNA sequence: TGTGCCAGCAGTTTTGATTTCGGGACAGGAGTTAACTATGGCTACACCTTC. Residues: CASSFDFGTGVNYGYTF.

This clonotype was observed at least ten times. The gene calls are TRBV12-3 or TRBV12-4 and TRBJ2-7; TRBD1 aligns across 9 bases. V lost 6 bases and J lost 4; bases outside the gene matches: 13. This CDR3 contains 16 residues. CDR3 in DNA: TGTGCCAGCAGCCTCTCGCCGGGACAGGGCCGATACGAGCAGTACTTC. Protein: CASSLSPGQGRYEQYF.

This clonotype was picked up one time. The chain has TRBV7-9 and TRBJ2-7; TRBD1 aligns across 9 bases. The germline V gene has CDR1 SEHNR and CDR2 FQNEAQ (reference sequence). This CDR3 has 17 amino acids. J was trimmed by 5 bases and V by 6 bases; bases with no gene match: 17. The chain's CDR3 is CASSLPAGTGSFHEQYF. DNA of the CDR3: TGTGCCAGCAGTTTACCGGCCGGGACAGGGTCCTTCCACGAGCAGTACTTC. Full variable domain (rest looked up from reference TRBV7-9 and TRBJ2-7): DTGVSQNPRHKITKRGQNVTFRCDPISEHNRLYWYRQTLGQGPEFLTYFQNEAQLEKSRLLSDRFSAERPKGSFSTLEIQRTEQGDSAMYLCASSLPAGTGSFHEQYFGPGTRLTVT.

This clonotype was counted at least ten times. J is TRBJ2-3 and V is TRBV18; a possible D gene is TRBD1 (6 bases). Looked up from germline, CDR1 is KGHSH and CDR2 is LQKENI. This CDR3 is built from 15 residues. Trimming pared 8 bases from V and 4 bases from J, leaving 19 bases between. In nucleotides, the CDR3 is TGTGCCAGCACAGGGACCCAACTCGAGGCAGATACGCAGTATTTT. It translates to CASTGTQLEADTQYF. Variable domain in full (rest from reference TRBV18 and TRBJ2-3): NAGVMQNPRHLVRRRGQEARLRCSPMKGHSHVYWYRQLPEEGLKFMVYLQKENIIDESGMPKERFSAEFPKEGPSILRIQQVVRGDSAAYFCASTGTQLEADTQYFGPGTRLTVL.

This clonotype was seen many times. This sequence joins TRBV10-3 and TRBJ2-5, with D unresolved. The CDR3 runs to 14 residues. Trimming stripped 6 bases from V and 5 bases from J, with 16 bases between. Germline CDR1 and CDR2: ENHRY and SYGVKD. CDR3 sequence: CAISPSKSVETQYF. The CDR3 coding sequence is TGTGCCATCAGCCCATCCAAGAGCGTGGAGACCCAGTACTTC.

This clonotype has a handful of counts. V is TRBV7-2 and J is TRBJ2-7, with 9 bases matching TRBD1. Germline-derived CDR1 and CDR2 are SGHTA and FQGNSA. The CDR3 loop spans 14 amino acids. The J segment lost 3 bases and the V segment lost 7 bases, leaving 7 bases of the junction unmatched. The CDR3 here is CASTSRDRDYEQYF. CDR3 DNA: TGTGCCAGCACCTCCCGGGACAGGGACTACGAGCAGTACTTC.